This is a list of T cell receptor beta chains from one sample in a study of blood T cells in healthy people across ages. TCRdb re-called the 5' RACE reads through MiXCR, storing one row per CDR3 protein. This sample yields over 700,000 distinct CDR3 sequences, of which about 48% are seen a single time; approximately 40% belongs to the top ten. The sample comprised blood. The receptor source for this set is an elderly man in good health. The CDR3 runs from the conserved cysteine through the conserved F or W. A D gene is named only where the DNA matches it firmly. A clone size is listed for some rows: how often the clone was seen (once, few, many), or a class if it is expanded.

TRBJ2-7	NA	few	TRBV29-1	CSAGTAEQYF	TGCAGCGCCGGGACGGCCGAGCAGTACTTC
TRBJ1-1	TRBD1	NA	TRBV10-3	CAITRQGAGAEAFF	TGTGCCATCACCAGACAGGGCGCTGGGGCTGAAGCTTTCTTT
TRBJ2-7	NA	NA	TRBV29-1	CSVEDGGRAYEQYF	TGCAGCGTTGAAGATGGGGGCAGGGCCTACGAGCAGTACTTC
TRBJ1-4	NA	many	TRBV13	CASSVWTPGGKLFF	TGTGCCAGCAGCGTTTGGACACCTGGGGGAAAACTGTTTTTT
TRBJ2-5	TRBD1	few	TRBV6-5	CASSQTGTGVLTQYF	TGTGCCAGCAGCCAGACAGGGACCGGGGTCTTGACCCAGTACTTC
TRBJ2-7	TRBD2	NA	TRBV27	CASRRGTSGRAGIHEQYF	TGTGCCAGCAGGCGGGGGACTAGCGGGAGGGCCGGCATCCACGAGCAGTACTTC
TRBJ2-1	NA	NA	TRBV24-1	CATSDSLHNEQFF	TGTGCCACCAGCGACAGCCTTCACAATGAGCAGTTCTTC
TRBJ2-5	TRBD2	NA	TRBV5-1	CASSLASGRETQYF	TGCGCCAGCAGCTTGGCTAGCGGGAGGGAGACCCAGTACTTC
TRBJ2-1	TRBD2	once	TRBV3-1	CASSQVSSGVRNEQFF	TGTGCCAGCAGCCAGGTATCTAGCGGAGTCCGGAATGAGCAGTTCTTC
TRBJ2-7	TRBD1	NA	TRBV5-6	CASSSGTGKYYEQYF	TGTGCCAGCAGCTCCGGGACAGGGAAGTACTACGAGCAGTACTTC
TRBJ2-7	NA	NA	TRBV18	CASSPTGVDYHEQYF	TGTGCCAGCTCACCAACCGGGGTGGATTACCACGAGCAGTACTTC
TRBJ2-1	TRBD2	many	TRBV3-1	CASSQAGGEQFF	TGCGCCAGCAGCCAAGCGGGGGGCGAGCAGTTCTTC
TRBJ2-4	NA	few	TRBV20-1	CSARDIRLAKNIQYF	TGCAGTGCTAGAGATATCCGGCTAGCCAAAAACATTCAGTACTTC
TRBJ2-3	TRBD2	NA	TRBV4-2	CASSQGESGRRGTQYF	TGTGCCAGCAGCCAAGGGGAGAGCGGGAGAAGGGGAACGCAGTATTTT
TRBJ2-5	NA	few	TRBV20-1	CSVRHSVQETQYF	TGCAGTGTTAGACATTCAGTACAAGAGACCCAGTACTTC
TRBJ2-4	TRBD1	NA	TRBV7-3	CASSAGTGGVQYF	TGTGCCAGCAGCGCCGGGACAGGAGGAGTTCAGTACTTC
TRBJ2-6	TRBD1	NA	TRBV7-2	CASSLVGTGGSGANVLTF	TGTGCCAGCAGCTTAGTCGGGACAGGGGGCTCCGGGGCCAACGTCCTGACTTTC
TRBJ2-6	NA	few	TRBV5-1	CASSLYPAGANVLTF	TGCGCCAGCAGCTTGTACCCAGCTGGGGCCAACGTCCTGACTTTC
TRBJ2-7	NA	NA	TRBV27	CASRRDGYYEQYF	TGTGCCAGCAGACGGGACGGATACTACGAGCAGTACTTC
TRBJ2-5	NA	NA	TRBV3-1	CASSRRKGGQETQYF	TGTGCCAGCAGCAGGAGGAAGGGAGGCCAAGAGACCCAGTACTTC
TRBJ1-1	NA	NA	TRBV7-2	CASARRAASNTEAFF	TGTGCCAGCGCCCGGCGGGCAGCCTCGAACACTGAAGCTTTCTTT
TRBJ2-3	TRBD2	NA	TRBV6-1	CASSAIGLAATDTQYF	TGTGCCAGCAGTGCAATAGGACTAGCGGCTACAGATACGCAGTATTTT
TRBJ2-7	NA	NA	TRBV9	CASSVEIGSGEQYF	TGTGCCAGCAGCGTAGAAATAGGGAGTGGGGAGCAGTACTTC
TRBJ2-5	TRBD2	few	TRBV6-2/TRBV6-3	CASSYPPRLGGETQYF	TGTGCCAGCAGTTACCCCCCTCGACTGGGAGGGGAGACCCAGTACTTC
TRBJ2-3	TRBD1	NA	TRBV20-1	CSARRTGGRDAYF	TGCAGTGCTAGACGAACAGGGGGCAGAGACGCGTATTTT
TRBJ1-6	NA	NA	TRBV29-1	CSVDTGTNSPLHF	TGCAGCGTTGACACAGGGACAAATTCACCCCTCCACTTT
TRBJ1-1	NA	NA	TRBV20-1	CSSITTNRQAIHTEAFF	TGCAGTTCCATCACCACAAATAGACAGGCAATCCACACTGAAGCTTTCTTT